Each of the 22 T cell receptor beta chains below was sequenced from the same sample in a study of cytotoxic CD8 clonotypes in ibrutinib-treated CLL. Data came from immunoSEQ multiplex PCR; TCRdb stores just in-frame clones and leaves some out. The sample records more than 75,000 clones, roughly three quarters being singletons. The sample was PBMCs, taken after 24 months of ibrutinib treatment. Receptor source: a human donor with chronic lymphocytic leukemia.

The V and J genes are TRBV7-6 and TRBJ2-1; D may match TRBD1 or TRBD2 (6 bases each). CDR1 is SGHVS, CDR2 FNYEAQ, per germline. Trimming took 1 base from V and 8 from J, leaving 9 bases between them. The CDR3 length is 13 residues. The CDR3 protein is CASSLGRGDEQFF. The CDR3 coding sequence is TGTGCCAGCAGCTTAGGGAGGGGGGATGAGCAGTTCTTC.

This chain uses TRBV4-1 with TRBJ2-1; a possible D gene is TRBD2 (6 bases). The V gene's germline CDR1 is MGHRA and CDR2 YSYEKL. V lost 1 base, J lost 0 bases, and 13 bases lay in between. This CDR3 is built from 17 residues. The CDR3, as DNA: TGCGCCAGCAGCCAAGTCGATATGGGACTCTCCTACAATGAGCAGTTCTTC. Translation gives CASSQVDMGLSYNEQFF.

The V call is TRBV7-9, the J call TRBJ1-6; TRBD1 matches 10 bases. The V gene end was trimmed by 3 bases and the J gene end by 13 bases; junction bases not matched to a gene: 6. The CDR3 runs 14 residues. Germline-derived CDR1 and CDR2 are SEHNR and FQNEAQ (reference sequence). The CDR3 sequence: CASSFGQGVGPLHF. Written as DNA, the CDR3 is TGTGCCAGCAGCTTCGGACAGGGGGTTGGGCCCCTCCACTTT.

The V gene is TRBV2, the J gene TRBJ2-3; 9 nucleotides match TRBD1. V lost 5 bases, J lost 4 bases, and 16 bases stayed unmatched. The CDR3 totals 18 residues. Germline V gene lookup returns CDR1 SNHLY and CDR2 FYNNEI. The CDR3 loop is CASSQESGTGIRADTQYF. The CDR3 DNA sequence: TGTGCCAGCAGTCAAGAATCCGGGACAGGGATCCGCGCAGATACGCAGTATTTT.

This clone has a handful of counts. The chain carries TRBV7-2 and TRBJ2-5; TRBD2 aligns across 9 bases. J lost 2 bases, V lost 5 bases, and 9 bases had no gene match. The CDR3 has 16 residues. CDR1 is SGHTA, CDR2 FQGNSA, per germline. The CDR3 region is CASSRWASGEQETQYF. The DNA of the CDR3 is TGTGCCAGCAGCCGATGGGCTAGCGGGGAACAAGAGACCCAGTACTTC.

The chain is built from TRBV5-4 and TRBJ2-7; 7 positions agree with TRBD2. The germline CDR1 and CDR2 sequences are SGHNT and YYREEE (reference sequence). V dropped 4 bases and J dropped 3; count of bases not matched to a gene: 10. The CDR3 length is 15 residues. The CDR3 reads CASSRRASGGYEQYF. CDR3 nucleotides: TGTGCCAGCAGCCGGCGGGCTAGCGGAGGCTACGAGCAGTACTTC.

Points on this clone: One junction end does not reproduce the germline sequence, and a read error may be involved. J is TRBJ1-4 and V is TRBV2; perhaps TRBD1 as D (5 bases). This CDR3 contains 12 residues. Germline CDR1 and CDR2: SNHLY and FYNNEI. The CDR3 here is CASREGTEKLFF. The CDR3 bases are TGTGCCAGCAGGGAAGGGACCGAAAAACTGTTTTTT. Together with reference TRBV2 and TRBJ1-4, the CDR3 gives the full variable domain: EPEVTQTPSHQVTQMGQEVILRCVPISNHLYFYWYRQILGQKVEFLVSFYNNEISEKSEIFDDQFSVERPDGSNFTLKIRSTKLEDSAMYFCASREGTEKLFFGSGTQLSVL.

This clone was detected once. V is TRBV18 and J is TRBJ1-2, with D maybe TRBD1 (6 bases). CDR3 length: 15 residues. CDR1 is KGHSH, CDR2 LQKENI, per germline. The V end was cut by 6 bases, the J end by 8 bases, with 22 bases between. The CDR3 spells CASSPSTTGLLGYTF. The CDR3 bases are TGTGCCAGCTCGCCCTCTACAACAGGGTTGCTCGGCTACACCTTC.

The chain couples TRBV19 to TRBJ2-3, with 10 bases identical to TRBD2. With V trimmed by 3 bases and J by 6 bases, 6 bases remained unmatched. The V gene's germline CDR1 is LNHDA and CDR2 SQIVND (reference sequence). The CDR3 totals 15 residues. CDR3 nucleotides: TGTGCCAGTAGTATTAGAGCGGGAGGGCCGGATACGCAGTATTTT. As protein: CASSIRAGGPDTQYF.

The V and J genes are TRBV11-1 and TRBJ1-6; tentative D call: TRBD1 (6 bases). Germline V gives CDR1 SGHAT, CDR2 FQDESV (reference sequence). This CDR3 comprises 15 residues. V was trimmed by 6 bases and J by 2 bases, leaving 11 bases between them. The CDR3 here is CASREGGAYNSPLHF. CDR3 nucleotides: TGTGCCAGCAGGGAAGGGGGGGCCTATAATTCACCCCTCCACTTT.

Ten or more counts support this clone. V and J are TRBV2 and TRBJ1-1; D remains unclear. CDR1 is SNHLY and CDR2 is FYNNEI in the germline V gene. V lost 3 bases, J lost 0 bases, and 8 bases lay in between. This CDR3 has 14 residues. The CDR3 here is CASSDIAVNTEAFF. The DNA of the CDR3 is TGTGCCAGCAGTGATATAGCAGTGAACACTGAAGCTTTCTTT.

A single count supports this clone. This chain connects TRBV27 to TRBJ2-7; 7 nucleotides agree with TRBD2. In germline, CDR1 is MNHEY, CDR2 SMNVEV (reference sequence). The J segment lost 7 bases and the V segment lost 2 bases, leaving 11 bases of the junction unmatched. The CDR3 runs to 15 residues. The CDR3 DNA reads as TGTGCCAGCAGTTTAATCGCGGGAGCCTCGGGTGAGCAGTACTTC. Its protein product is CASSLIAGASGEQYF.

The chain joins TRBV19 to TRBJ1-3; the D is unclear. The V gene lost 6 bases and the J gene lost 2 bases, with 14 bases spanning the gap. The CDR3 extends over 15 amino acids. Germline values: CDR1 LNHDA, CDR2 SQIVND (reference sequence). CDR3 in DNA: TGTGCCAGTAGGAACCTAGCCGGGACTGGAAACACCATATATTTT. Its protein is CASRNLAGTGNTIYF.

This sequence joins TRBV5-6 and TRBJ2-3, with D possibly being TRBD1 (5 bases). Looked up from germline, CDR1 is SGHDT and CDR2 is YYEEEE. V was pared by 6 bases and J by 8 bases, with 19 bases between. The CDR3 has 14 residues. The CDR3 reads CASKYYLGQRTQYF. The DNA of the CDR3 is TGTGCCAGCAAGTATTACTTGGGGCAACGTACGCAGTATTTT.

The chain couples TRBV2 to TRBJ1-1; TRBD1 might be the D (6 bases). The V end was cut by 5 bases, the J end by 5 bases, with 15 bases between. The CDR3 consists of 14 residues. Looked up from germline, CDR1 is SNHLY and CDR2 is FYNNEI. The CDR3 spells CASSSTGRRTEAFF. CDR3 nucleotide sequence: TGTGCCAGCAGTTCCACAGGGAGAAGGACTGAAGCTTTCTTT.

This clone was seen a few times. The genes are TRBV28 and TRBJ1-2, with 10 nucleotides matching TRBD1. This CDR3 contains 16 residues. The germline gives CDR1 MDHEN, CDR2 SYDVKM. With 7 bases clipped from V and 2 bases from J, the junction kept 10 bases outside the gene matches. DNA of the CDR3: TGTGCCAGCACCCCGGGACAGGGGAAGGGGAACTATGGCTACACCTTC. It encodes CASTPGQGKGNYGYTF.

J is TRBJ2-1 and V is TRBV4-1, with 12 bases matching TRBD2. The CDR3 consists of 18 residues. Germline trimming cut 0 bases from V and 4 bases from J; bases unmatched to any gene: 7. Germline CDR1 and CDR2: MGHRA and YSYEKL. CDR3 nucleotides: TGCGCCAGCAGCCAAGATGCGGTGACTAGCGGGGGATACAATGAGCAGTTCTTC. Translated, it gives CASSQDAVTSGGYNEQFF.

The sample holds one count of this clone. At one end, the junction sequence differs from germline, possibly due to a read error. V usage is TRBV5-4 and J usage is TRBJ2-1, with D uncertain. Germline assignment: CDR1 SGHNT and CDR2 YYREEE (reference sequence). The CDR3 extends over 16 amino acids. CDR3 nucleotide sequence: TGCGCCAGCAGCCAAGTTCCACCCCACTCCTACAATGAGCAGTTCTTC. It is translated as CASSQVPPHSYNEQFF.

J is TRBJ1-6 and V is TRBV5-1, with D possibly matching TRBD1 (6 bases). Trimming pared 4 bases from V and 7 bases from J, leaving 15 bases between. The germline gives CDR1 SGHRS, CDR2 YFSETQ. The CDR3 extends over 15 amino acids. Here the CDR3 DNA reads TGCGCCAGCAGCATTACACAGGGAGGGAATTCACCCCTCCACTTT. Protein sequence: CASSITQGGNSPLHF.

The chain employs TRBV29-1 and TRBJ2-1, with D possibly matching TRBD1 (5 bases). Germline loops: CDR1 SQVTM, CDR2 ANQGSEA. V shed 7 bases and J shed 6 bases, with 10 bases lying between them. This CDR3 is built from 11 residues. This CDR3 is CSEGLRNEQFF. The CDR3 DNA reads TGCAGCGAGGGGCTCCGCAATGAGCAGTTCTTC.

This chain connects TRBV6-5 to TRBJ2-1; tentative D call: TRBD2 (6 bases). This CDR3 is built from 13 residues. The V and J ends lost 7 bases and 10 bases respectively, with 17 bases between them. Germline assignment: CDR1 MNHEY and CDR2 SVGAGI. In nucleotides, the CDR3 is TGTGCCAGCACGGCGGGACTCCGACTAGAGCAGTTCTTC. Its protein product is CASTAGLRLEQFF.

This CDR3 is CASSAGTGSGETQYF. The CDR3 DNA is TGTGCCAGCAGCGCCGGGACAGGGTCCGGGGAGACCCAGTACTTC. V and J are TRBV9 and TRBJ2-5; 9 bases fit TRBD1. Looked up from germline, CDR1 is SGDLS and CDR2 is YYNGEE. CDR3 length: 15 residues. The ends lost 3 bases at V and 5 bases at J; junction bases unmatched: 8. Combining the CDR3 with reference TRBV9 and TRBJ2-5 gives the whole variable domain DSGVTQTPKHLITATGQRVTLRCSPRSGDLSVYWYQQSLDQGLQFLIQYYNGEERAKGNILERFSAQQFPDLHSELNLSSLELGDSALYFCASSAGTGSGETQYFGPGTRLLVL.